These T cell receptor beta chains were read from a single sample in a study of cytomegalovirus exposure and HLA in healthy donors. Here immunoSEQ multiplex PCR was the method, and the copy in TCRdb shows in-frame clones only, minus some. In the table there are 35,000 or so clones, roughly 76% of which are singletons. The sample consisted of PBMCs. The receptors shown here come from a woman aged 40 to 50 in good health and CMV-seronegative. The CDR3 runs from the conserved cysteine through the conserved F or W. Fields, in order: D gene, J gene, V gene, clone size, CDR3 DNA, CDR3 protein. The D gene is left open where the match is weak. Where a row states a size, it is once, few, many or the class of an expanded clone; other rows omit it.

>.|TRBJ1-6|TRBV7-8|.
TGTGCCAGCAGCTCACCCTGGGGAGGTTCACCCCTCCACTTT
CASSSPWGGSPLHF
>.|TRBJ2-1|TRBV29-1|few
TGCAGCGTTGATGGGGGCGGTAGTTTCGATGAGCAGTTCTTC
CSVDGGGSFDEQFF
>TRBD1|TRBJ1-1|TRBV2|.
TGTGCCAGCAGGGCAGACAGGGGCACTGAAGCTTTCTTT
CASRADRGTEAFF
>.|TRBJ2-1|TRBV5-8|.
TGTGCCAGCAGCCAAAGCTACCGGCGACAGAAAAATGAGCAGTTCTTC
CASSQSYRRQKNEQFF
>.|TRBJ1-1|TRBV4-1|.
TGCGCCAGCAGCCGGAAGGGACAACTAAACACTGAAGCTTTCTTT
CASSRKGQLNTEAFF
>.|TRBJ2-2|TRBV7-2|.
TGTGCCAGCAGCTCCGGGGAACTAGGCCGTGGTACCGGGGAGCTGTTTTTT
CASSSGELGRGTGELFF
>TRBD2|TRBJ2-5|TRBV7-2|.
TGTGCCAGCAGCTCTAGCGGGGGGGCCGAGAAGACCCAGTACTTC
CASSSSGGAEKTQYF
>.|TRBJ1-1|TRBV10-3|.
TGTGCCATCAGTGAGTCGGTGGGAGTCGGAGCTTTCTTT
CAISESVGVGAFF
>TRBD1|TRBJ1-2|TRBV18|.
TGTGCCAGCTCCCCGGACAGGGTTAACTATGGCTACACCTTC
CASSPDRVNYGYTF
>.|TRBJ1-2|TRBV4-3|.
TGCGCCAGCAGCCAAGATACGAGGGCTCCGGACTATGGCTACACCTTC
CASSQDTRAPDYGYTF
>TRBD1|TRBJ1-1|TRBV28|.
TGTGCCAGCAGCCCTACATTCGGACAGGGGGGCGTTGAAGCTTTCTTT
CASSPTFGQGGVEAFF
>TRBD2|TRBJ2-5|TRBV27|.
TGTGCCAGCCATCCTAGCGGGGGGGCAGGGGAGACCCAGTACTTC
CASHPSGGAGETQYF
>TRBD1|TRBJ2-7|TRBV7-2|.
TGTGCCAGCAGCGCCAGACAGGGTTCCTACGAGCAGTACTTC
CASSARQGSYEQYF